Listed below are T cell receptor beta chains from one sample, sequenced in a study of a mutant IDH1 vaccine in newly diagnosed glioma. TCRdb's copy holds only in-frame clones and misses some; the assay was immunoSEQ multiplex PCR. The sample lists approximately 100,000 clones, approximately 90% occurring once. Specimen: PBMCs, collected from a glioma patient treated with radiotherapy, temozolomide or both. These receptors all come from a woman aged 45 to 65 with glioma. Both conserved end residues are part of each CDR3. D genes are given only for firm matches. Clone sizes are given selectively: once, few, many, or a class where the clone is expanded.

cdr3_aa: CASSTGTSVTGELFF
cdr3_nt: TGTGCCAGCAGCACCGGGACTAGCGTTACCGGGGAGCTGTTTTTT
v_call: TRBV28
j_call: TRBJ2-2
clone_size: NA
d_call: TRBD2

cdr3_aa: CASSLQGNTEAFF
cdr3_nt: TGTGCCAGCAGCCTACAGGGGAACACTGAAGCTTTCTTT
v_call: TRBV14
j_call: TRBJ1-1
clone_size: NA
d_call: NA

cdr3_aa: CASSEGTGEETQYF
cdr3_nt: TGTGCCAGCAGTGAAGGGACAGGGGAAGAGACCCAGTACTTC
v_call: TRBV6-1
j_call: TRBJ2-5
clone_size: few
d_call: TRBD1

cdr3_aa: CASDPGQGAPGELFF
cdr3_nt: TGTGCCAGTGATCCGGGACAGGGGGCGCCCGGGGAGCTGTTTTTT
v_call: TRBV19
j_call: TRBJ2-2
clone_size: NA
d_call: TRBD1

cdr3_aa: CASSLGTGGQNTEAFF
cdr3_nt: TGTGCCAGCAGCCTGGGGACAGGGGGACAGAACACTGAAGCTTTCTTT
v_call: TRBV5-4
j_call: TRBJ1-1
clone_size: NA
d_call: TRBD1

cdr3_aa: CASSTTSGIYNEQFF
cdr3_nt: TGTGCCAGCAGCACGACTAGCGGGATCTACAATGAGCAGTTCTTC
v_call: TRBV28
j_call: TRBJ2-1
clone_size: NA
d_call: TRBD2

cdr3_aa: CASSPQRTEETQYF
cdr3_nt: TGTGCCAGCAGCCCCCAGAGGACGGAAGAGACCCAGTACTTC
v_call: TRBV21-1
j_call: TRBJ2-5
clone_size: NA
d_call: NA

cdr3_aa: CAPRGPREDQETQYF
cdr3_nt: TGTGCCCCGAGGGGGCCGCGGGAGGACCAAGAGACCCAGTACTTC
v_call: TRBV19
j_call: TRBJ2-5
clone_size: NA
d_call: NA

cdr3_aa: CASSSTVIYGYTF
cdr3_nt: TGTGCCAGCAGCTCGACGGTGATCTATGGCTACACCTTC
v_call: TRBV5-6
j_call: TRBJ1-2
clone_size: NA
d_call: NA

cdr3_aa: CASSEAGSGRWNVETQYF
cdr3_nt: TGTGCCAGCAGTGAAGCGGGTAGCGGGAGGTGGAATGTGGAGACCCAGTACTTC
v_call: TRBV6-1
j_call: TRBJ2-5
clone_size: NA
d_call: TRBD2

cdr3_aa: CASSMEEGSYEQYF
cdr3_nt: TGTGCCAGCAGTATGGAAGAGGGTTCCTACGAGCAGTACTTC
v_call: TRBV2
j_call: TRBJ2-7
clone_size: NA
d_call: NA

cdr3_aa: CASSLGGREQYF
cdr3_nt: TGTGCCAGCTCACTAGGGGGAAGGGAGCAGTACTTC
v_call: TRBV18
j_call: TRBJ2-7
clone_size: NA
d_call: NA

cdr3_aa: CASSRPGLNYEQYF
cdr3_nt: TGTGCCAGCAGCCGACCGGGACTTAACTACGAGCAGTACTTC
v_call: TRBV16
j_call: TRBJ2-7
clone_size: NA
d_call: NA

cdr3_aa: CAISERAPSYEQYF
cdr3_nt: TGTGCCATCAGTGAGAGGGCACCTTCCTACGAGCAGTACTTC
v_call: TRBV10-3
j_call: TRBJ2-7
clone_size: NA
d_call: NA

cdr3_aa: CAWSVGGYGYTF
cdr3_nt: TGTGCCTGGAGTGTTGGCGGCTATGGCTACACCTTC
v_call: TRBV30
j_call: TRBJ1-2
clone_size: NA
d_call: NA

cdr3_aa: CASSLQGWQQFF
cdr3_nt: TGTGCCAGCAGCTTACAGGGTTGGCAACAGTTCTTC
v_call: TRBV7-9
j_call: TRBJ2-1
clone_size: NA
d_call: NA

cdr3_aa: CASSWDRGHYGYTF
cdr3_nt: TGTGCCAGCAGCTGGGACAGGGGACACTATGGCTACACCTTC
v_call: TRBV5-6
j_call: TRBJ1-2
clone_size: once
d_call: TRBD1

cdr3_aa: CASSLGGGRAGDTQYF
cdr3_nt: TGCGCCAGCAGCTTGGGGGGCGGGAGGGCCGGAGATACGCAGTATTTT
v_call: TRBV5-1
j_call: TRBJ2-3
clone_size: NA
d_call: TRBD2

cdr3_aa: CASSDQHGGAGNTIYF
cdr3_nt: TGTGCCAGTAGTGACCAACACGGAGGAGCGGGAAACACCATATATTTT
v_call: TRBV19
j_call: TRBJ1-3
clone_size: NA
d_call: NA

cdr3_aa: CASSLVPSGSSYEQYF
cdr3_nt: TGCGCCAGCAGCTTGGTGCCTAGCGGGAGCTCCTACGAGCAGTACTTC
v_call: TRBV5-1
j_call: TRBJ2-7
clone_size: NA
d_call: TRBD2

cdr3_aa: CASRIGLAGSYTGELFF
cdr3_nt: TGTGCCAGCAGAATAGGGCTAGCGGGAAGTTACACCGGGGAGCTGTTTTTT
v_call: TRBV7-9
j_call: TRBJ2-2
clone_size: NA
d_call: TRBD2

cdr3_aa: CASSRAGNTIYF
cdr3_nt: TGTGCCAGCAGTAGGGCTGGAAACACCATATATTTT
v_call: TRBV28
j_call: TRBJ1-3
clone_size: NA
d_call: NA

cdr3_aa: CASSHRDGSSYEQYF
cdr3_nt: TGTGCCAGCAGTCACCGGGACGGCAGCTCCTACGAGCAGTACTTC
v_call: TRBV6-5
j_call: TRBJ2-7
clone_size: NA
d_call: NA

cdr3_aa: CASSSGTTYEQYF
cdr3_nt: TGTGCCAGCAGTTCCGGGACCACCTACGAGCAGTACTTC
v_call: TRBV2
j_call: TRBJ2-7
clone_size: NA
d_call: NA

cdr3_aa: CASSGVYAEAFF
cdr3_nt: TGTGCCAGCAGCGGGGTTTATGCTGAAGCTTTCTTT
v_call: TRBV9
j_call: TRBJ1-1
clone_size: NA
d_call: NA